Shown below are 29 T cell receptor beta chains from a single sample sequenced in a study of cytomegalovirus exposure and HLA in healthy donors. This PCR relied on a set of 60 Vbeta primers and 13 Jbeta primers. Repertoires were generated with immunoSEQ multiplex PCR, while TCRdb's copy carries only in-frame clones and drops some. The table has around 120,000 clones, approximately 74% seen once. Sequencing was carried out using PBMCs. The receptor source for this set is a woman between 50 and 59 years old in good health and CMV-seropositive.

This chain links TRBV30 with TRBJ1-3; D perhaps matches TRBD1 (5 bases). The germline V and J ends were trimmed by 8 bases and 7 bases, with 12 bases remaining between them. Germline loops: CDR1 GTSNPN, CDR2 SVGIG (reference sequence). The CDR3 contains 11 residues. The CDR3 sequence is CASREFNTIYF. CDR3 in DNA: TGTGCCAGCAGGGAATTCAACACCATATATTTT.

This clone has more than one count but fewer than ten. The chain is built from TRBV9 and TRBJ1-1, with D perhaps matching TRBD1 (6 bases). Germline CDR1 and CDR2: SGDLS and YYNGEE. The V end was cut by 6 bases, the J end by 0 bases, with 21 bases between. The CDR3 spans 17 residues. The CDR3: CASTRRTASEVNTEAFF. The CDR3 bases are TGTGCCAGCACCAGACGGACAGCCTCAGAGGTGAACACTGAAGCTTTCTTT.

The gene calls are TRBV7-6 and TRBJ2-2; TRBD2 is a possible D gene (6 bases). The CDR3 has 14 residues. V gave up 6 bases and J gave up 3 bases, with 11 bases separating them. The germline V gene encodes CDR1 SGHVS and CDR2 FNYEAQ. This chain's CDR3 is CASRLEGYTGELFF. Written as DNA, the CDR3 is TGTGCCAGCAGGCTGGAGGGATACACCGGGGAGCTGTTTTTT. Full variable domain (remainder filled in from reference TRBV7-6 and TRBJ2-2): GAGVSQSPRYKVTKRGQDVALRCDPISGHVSLYWYRQALGQGPEFLTYFNYEAQQDKSGLPNDRFSAERPEGSISTLTIQRTEQRDSAMYRCASRLEGYTGELFFGEGSRLTVL.

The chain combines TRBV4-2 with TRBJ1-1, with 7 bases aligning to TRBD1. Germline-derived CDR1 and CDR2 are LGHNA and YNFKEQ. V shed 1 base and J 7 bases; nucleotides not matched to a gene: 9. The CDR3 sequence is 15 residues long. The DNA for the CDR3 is TGTGCCAGCAGCCAAGTGACAGGGATCGAGGGTGAAGCTTTCTTT. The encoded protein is CASSQVTGIEGEAFF.

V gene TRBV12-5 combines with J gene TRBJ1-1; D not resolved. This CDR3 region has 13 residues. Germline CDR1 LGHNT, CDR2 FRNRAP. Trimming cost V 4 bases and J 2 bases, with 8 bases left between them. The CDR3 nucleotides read TGTGCTAGTGGTTCCTGGCCCAACACTGAAGCTTTCTTT. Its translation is CASGSWPNTEAFF.

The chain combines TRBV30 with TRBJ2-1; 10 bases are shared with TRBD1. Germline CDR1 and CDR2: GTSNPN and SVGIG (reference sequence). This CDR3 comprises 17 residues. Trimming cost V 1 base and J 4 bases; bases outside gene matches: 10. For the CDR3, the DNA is TGTGCCTGGAGTGACTCCGGGACAGGGGTTTGGTACAATGAGCAGTTCTTC. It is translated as CAWSDSGTGVWYNEQFF.

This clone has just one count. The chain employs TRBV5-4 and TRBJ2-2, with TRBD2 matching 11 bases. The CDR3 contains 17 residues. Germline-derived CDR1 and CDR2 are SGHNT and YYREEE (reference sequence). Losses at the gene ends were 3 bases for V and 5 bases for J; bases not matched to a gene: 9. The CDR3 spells CASSSGLAVQGTGELFF. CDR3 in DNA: TGTGCCAGCAGCTCGGGACTAGCGGTCCAGGGGACCGGGGAGCTGTTTTTT.

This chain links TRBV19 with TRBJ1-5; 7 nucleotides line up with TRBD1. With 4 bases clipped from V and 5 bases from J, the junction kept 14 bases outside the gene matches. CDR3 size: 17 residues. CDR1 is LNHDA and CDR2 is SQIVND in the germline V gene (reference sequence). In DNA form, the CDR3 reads TGTGCCAGTAGTAACACACCGGGACAGAGGGTTTATCAGCCCCAGCATTTT. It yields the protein CASSNTPGQRVYQPQHF.

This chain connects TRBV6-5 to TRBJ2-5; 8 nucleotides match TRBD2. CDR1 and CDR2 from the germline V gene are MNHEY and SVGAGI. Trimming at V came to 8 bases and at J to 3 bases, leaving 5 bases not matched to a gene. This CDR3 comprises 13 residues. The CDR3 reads CASSTSVKETQYF. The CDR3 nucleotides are TGTGCCAGCTCGACTAGCGTAAAAGAGACCCAGTACTTC.

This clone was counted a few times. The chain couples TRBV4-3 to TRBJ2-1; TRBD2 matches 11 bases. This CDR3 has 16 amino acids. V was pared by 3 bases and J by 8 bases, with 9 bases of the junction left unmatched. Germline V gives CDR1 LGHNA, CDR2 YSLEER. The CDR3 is CASSQTSGIGRDEQFF. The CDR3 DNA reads TGCGCCAGCAGCCAGACTAGCGGGATAGGTAGGGATGAGCAGTTCTTC.

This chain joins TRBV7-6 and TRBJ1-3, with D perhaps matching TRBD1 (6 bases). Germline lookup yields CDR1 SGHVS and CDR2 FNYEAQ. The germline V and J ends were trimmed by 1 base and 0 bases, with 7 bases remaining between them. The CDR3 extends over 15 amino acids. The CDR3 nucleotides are TGTGCCAGCAGCTTAGACAGGGACTCTGGAAACACCATATATTTT. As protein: CASSLDRDSGNTIYF. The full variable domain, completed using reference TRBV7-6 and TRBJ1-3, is GAGVSQSPRYKVTKRGQDVALRCDPISGHVSLYWYRQALGQGPEFLTYFNYEAQQDKSGLPNDRFSAERPEGSISTLTIQRTEQRDSAMYRCASSLDRDSGNTIYFGEGSWLTVV.

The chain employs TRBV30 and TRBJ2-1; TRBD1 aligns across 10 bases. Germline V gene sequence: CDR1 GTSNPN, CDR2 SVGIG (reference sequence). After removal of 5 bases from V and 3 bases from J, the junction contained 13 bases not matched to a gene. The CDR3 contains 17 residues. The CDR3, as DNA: TGTGCCTGGCAGAAGTTTACGGGACAGGGGAACTACAATGAGCAGTTCTTC. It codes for CAWQKFTGQGNYNEQFF. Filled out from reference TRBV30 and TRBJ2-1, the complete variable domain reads SQTIHQWPATLVQPVGSPLSLECTVEGTSNPNLYWYRQAAGRGLQLLFYSVGIGQISSEVPQNLSASRPQDRQFILSSKKLLLSDSGFYLCAWQKFTGQGNYNEQFFGPGTRLTVL.

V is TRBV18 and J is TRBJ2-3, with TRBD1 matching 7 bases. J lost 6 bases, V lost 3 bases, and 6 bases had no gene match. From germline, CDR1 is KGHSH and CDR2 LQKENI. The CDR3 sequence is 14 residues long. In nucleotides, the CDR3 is TGTGCCAGCTCACCGGACAGGTCGGACGATACGCAGTATTTT. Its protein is CASSPDRSDDTQYF.

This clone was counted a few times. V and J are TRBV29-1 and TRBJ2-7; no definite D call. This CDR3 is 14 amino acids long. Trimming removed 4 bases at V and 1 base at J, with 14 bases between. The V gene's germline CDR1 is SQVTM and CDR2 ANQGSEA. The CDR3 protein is CSVVGYLGSYEQYF. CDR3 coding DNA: TGCAGCGTTGTCGGGTATCTTGGGTCCTACGAGCAGTACTTC.

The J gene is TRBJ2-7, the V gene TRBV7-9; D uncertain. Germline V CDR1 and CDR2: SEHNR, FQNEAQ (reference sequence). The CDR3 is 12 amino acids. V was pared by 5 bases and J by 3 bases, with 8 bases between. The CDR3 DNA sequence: TGTGCCAGCAGCCCAGTTAACTACGAGCAGTACTTC. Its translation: CASSPVNYEQYF.

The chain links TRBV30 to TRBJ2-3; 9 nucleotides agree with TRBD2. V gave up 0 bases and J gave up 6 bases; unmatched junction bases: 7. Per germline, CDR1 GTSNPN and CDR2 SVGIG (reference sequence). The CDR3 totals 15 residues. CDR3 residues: CAWSVSSGVSDTQYF. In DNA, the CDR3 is TGTGCCTGGAGTGTGTCTAGCGGGGTATCCGATACGCAGTATTTT. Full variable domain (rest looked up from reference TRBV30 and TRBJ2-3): SQTIHQWPATLVQPVGSPLSLECTVEGTSNPNLYWYRQAAGRGLQLLFYSVGIGQISSEVPQNLSASRPQDRQFILSSKKLLLSDSGFYLCAWSVSSGVSDTQYFGPGTRLTVL.

The DNA for the CDR3 is TGTGCCAGCAGTGATCGGGGAGGTTGGTATGGCTACACCTTC. This translates into CASSDRGGWYGYTF. The J gene is TRBJ1-2, the V gene TRBV2; unclear D gene. Deletions cut 3 bases from V and 5 bases from J, with 13 bases between. CDR1 is SNHLY, CDR2 FYNNEI, per germline. The CDR3 length is 14 residues.

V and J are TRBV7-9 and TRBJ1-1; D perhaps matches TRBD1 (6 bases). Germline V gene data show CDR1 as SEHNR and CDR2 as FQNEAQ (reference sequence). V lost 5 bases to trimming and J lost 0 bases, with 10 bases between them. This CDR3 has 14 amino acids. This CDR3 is CASSASGVNTEAFF. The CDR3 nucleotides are TGTGCCAGCAGCGCCTCAGGGGTGAACACTGAAGCTTTCTTT.

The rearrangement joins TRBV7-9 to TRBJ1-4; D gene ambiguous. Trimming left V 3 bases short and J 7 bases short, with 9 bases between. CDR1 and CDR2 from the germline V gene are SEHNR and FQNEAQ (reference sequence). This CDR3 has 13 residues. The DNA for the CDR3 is TGTGCCAGCAGCTTGATTACAGCTGAAAAACTGTTTTTT. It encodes CASSLITAEKLFF. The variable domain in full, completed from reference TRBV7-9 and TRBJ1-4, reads DTGVSQNPRHKITKRGQNVTFRCDPISEHNRLYWYRQTLGQGPEFLTYFQNEAQLEKSRLLSDRFSAERPKGSFSTLEIQRTEQGDSAMYLCASSLITAEKLFFGSGTQLSVL.

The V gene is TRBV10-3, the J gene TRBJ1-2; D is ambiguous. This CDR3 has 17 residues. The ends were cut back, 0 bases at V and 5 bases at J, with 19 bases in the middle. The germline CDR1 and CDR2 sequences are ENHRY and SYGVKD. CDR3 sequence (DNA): TGTGCCATCAGTGAGTCGAAACTAGCCCACGGTGGGTATGGCTACACCTTC. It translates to CAISESKLAHGGYGYTF.

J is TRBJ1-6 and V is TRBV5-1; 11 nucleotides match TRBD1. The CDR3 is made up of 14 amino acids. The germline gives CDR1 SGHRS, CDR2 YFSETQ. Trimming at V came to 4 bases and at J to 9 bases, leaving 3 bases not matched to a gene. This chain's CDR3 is CASSPGQGGSPLHF. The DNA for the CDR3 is TGCGCCAGCAGCCCGGGACAGGGGGGTTCACCCCTCCACTTT.

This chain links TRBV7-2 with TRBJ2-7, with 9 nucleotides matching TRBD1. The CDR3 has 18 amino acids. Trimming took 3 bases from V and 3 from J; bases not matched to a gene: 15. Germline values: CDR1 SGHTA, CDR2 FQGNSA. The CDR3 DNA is TGTGCCAGCAGCTTTAGGCCGGACAGGGGCCGGGGTATCTACGAGCAGTACTTC. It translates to CASSFRPDRGRGIYEQYF.

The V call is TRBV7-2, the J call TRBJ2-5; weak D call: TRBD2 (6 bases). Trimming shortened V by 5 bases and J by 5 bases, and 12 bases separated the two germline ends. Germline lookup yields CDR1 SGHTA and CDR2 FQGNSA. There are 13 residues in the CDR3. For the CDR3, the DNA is TGTGCCAGCAGCGCTAGCGTTAAGGAGACCCAGTACTTC. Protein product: CASSASVKETQYF.

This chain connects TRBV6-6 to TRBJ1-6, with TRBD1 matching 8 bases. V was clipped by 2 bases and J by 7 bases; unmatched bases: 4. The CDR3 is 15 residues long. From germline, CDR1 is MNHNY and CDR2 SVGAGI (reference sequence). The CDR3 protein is CASSYTWDRNSPLHF. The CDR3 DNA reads TGTGCCAGCAGTTACACCTGGGACAGGAATTCACCCCTCCACTTT.

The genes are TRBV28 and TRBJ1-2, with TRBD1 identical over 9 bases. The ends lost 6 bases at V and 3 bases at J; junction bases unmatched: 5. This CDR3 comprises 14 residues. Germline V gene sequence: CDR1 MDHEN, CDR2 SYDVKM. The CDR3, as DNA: TGTGCCAGCAGAAACAGGGGGCGCGACTATGGCTACACCTTC. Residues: CASRNRGRDYGYTF.

DNA for the CDR3: TGTGCCAGCAGCGAATCGACAGGGAAAGAGACCCAGTACTTC. Amino acids: CASSESTGKETQYF. V gene TRBV9 combines with J gene TRBJ2-5; TRBD1 agrees at 7 bases. The germline CDR1 and CDR2 sequences are SGDLS and YYNGEE. CDR3 size: 14 residues. Trimming cost V 3 bases and J 3 bases; bases outside gene matches: 5.

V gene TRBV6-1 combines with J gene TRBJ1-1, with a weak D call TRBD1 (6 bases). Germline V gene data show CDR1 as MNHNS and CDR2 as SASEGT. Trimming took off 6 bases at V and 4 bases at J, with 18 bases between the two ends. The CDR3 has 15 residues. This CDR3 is CASSSRAGVGTEAFF. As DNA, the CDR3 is TGTGCCAGCAGCAGCCGGGCAGGGGTCGGCACTGAAGCTTTCTTT.

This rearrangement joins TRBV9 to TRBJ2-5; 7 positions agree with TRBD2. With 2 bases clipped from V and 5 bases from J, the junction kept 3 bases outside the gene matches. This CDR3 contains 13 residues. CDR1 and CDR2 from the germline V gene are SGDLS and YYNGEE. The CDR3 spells CASSVGGMETQYF. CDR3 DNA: TGTGCCAGCAGCGTCGGGGGGATGGAGACCCAGTACTTC.

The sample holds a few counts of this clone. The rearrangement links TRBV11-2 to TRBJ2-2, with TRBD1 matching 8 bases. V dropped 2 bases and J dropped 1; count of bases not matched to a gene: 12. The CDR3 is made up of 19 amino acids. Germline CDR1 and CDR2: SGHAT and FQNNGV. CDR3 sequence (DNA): TGTGCCAGCAGCTTAAGGTTCTCCTCCGGGACAGGGAACACCGGGGAGCTGTTTTTT. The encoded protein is CASSLRFSSGTGNTGELFF.